The rows below give T cell receptor beta chains drawn from one sample of a study of T cells in Graves' hyperthyroidism and ophthalmopathy. TCRdb re-called the multiplex PCR reads with MiXCR, one entry per CDR3 protein. The sample holds about 690,000 distinct CDR3 sequences, around 16% seen once. Sequencing was carried out using blood. The receptors here all came from a middle-aged man with Graves' hyperthyroidism. Each CDR3 is given with its conserved first and last residue. Fields, in order: D gene, V gene, clone size, J gene, CDR3 DNA, CDR3 protein. A D gene is named only where the DNA matches it firmly. The size entry is marked missing in some rows and otherwise reads once, few, many or a size class.

TRBD1	TRBV6-1	.	TRBJ2-7	TGTGCCAGCAGTGAAGAGGGACAGGGAACCTACGAGCAGTACTTC	CASSEEGQGTYEQYF
.	TRBV29-1	.	TRBJ2-7	TGCAGCGTTGGTGAAGGCGAGCAGTACTTC	CSVGEGEQYF
.	TRBV7-8	many	TRBJ2-1	TGTGCCAGCAGACAAATAGCGGCTAGCTCCTACAATGAGCAGTTCTTC	CASRQIAASSYNEQFF
.	TRBV24-1	few	TRBJ2-2	TGTGCCACCAGTCGGGGGCCGGCGAACACCGGGGAGCTGTTTTTT	CATSRGPANTGELFF
.	TRBV14	many	TRBJ2-1	TGTGCCAGCAGCCAATTGGAGGCCTCCTACAATGAGCAGTTCTTC	CASSQLEASYNEQFF
TRBD1	TRBV4-1	few	TRBJ1-4	TGCGCCAGCAGCCAAGGGTACAGGGGCCGGCTCAATGAAAAACTGTTTTTT	CASSQGYRGRLNEKLFF
.	TRBV7-2	many	TRBJ1-1	TGTGCCAGCAGCTTAGGGGGGGAAATTGAAGCTTTCTTT	CASSLGGEIEAFF
.	TRBV20-1	many	TRBJ2-7	TGCAGTGCTGCCCCGCTGACAGGTCTAAGCTCCTACGAGCAGTACTTC	CSAAPLTGLSSYEQYF
.	TRBV7-9	.	TRBJ2-7	TGTGCCAGCAGCTGGTGGGGGGACTGGGAGCGGTACGAGCAGTACTTC	CASSWWGDWERYEQYF
.	TRBV19	few	TRBJ1-5	TGTGCCAGCGGAGGGACACAGGATCAGCCCCAGCATTTT	CASGGTQDQPQHF
TRBD2	TRBV19	once	TRBJ2-1	TGTCCTAGCGGGGGAACAGGGGAGCAGTTCTTC	CPSGGTGEQFF
.	TRBV5-1	.	TRBJ2-7	TGCGCCAGCAGCTTGGTTCCAGCGGGTAGCTCCTACGAGCAGTACTTC	CASSLVPAGSSYEQYF